This T cell receptor (beta chain) was obtained from a study of Graves' ophthalmopathy and Graves' hyperthyroidism. V gave up 3 bases and J gave up 5 bases; unmatched junction bases: 5. CDR3 length equals 15 residues. General study points: The authors also found most expanded thyroid clonotypes above 0.001 frequency in blood. Ophthalmopathy could be told apart from stable hyperthyroidism by a 13-signature model (around 88% sensitivity, approximately 76% specificity).

Diagnosis relied on clinical symptoms, serum thyroxine, TRAb, thyroid ultrasound and orbital computed tomography. Amplification from RNA transcripts yielded the TCR beta CDR3 regions. In the first round, RT-PCR was carried out with HTBI primers, and a multiplex PCR formed the second round. In TCRdb, the multiplex PCR reads were re-called with MiXCR into one record per CDR3 protein. The top ten clones hold over 2.5% of a sample with hundreds of thousands of distinct CDR3 sequences, about 41% of them seen once. In its sample, this clonotype was seen many times. The antigen remains unidentified. The TCR originated in an adult man with Graves' ophthalmopathy. The sequenced sample consisted of peripheral blood. V and J are TRBV12-3 or TRBV12-4 and TRBJ2-7, with 12 nucleotides matching TRBD2. The CDR3 nucleotides read TGTGCCAGCAGTTTTGGTCTAGCGGGAGGGGACGAGCAGTACTTC. It specifies CASSFGLAGGDEQYF.